The entry that follows covers one T cell receptor (beta chain) sequence. After removal of 4 bases from V and 4 bases from J, the junction contained 9 bases not matched to a gene. The CDR3 contains 17 residues. Germline V gene lookup returns CDR1 SGHAT and CDR2 FQNNGV. The PCR was carried out with 60 Vbeta primers and 13 Jbeta primers. Repertoires were generated with immunoSEQ multiplex PCR, while TCRdb's copy carries only in-frame clones and drops some. The sample has roughly 200,000 clones, around three quarters seen once. These data come from a study of cytomegalovirus exposure and HLA in healthy donors.

The V gene is TRBV11-2, the J gene TRBJ1-6, with 8 nucleotides matching TRBD1. Sequencing used PBMCs. This sequence originates from a man younger than 40 in good health and CMV-seronegative. In nucleotides, the CDR3 is TGTGCCAGCAGCTCCTCGGGACAGGCGTTTTATAATTCACCCCTCCACTTT. This sequence encodes CASSSSGQAFYNSPLHF.